The 28 T cell receptor beta chains reported below all come from one sample, sequenced in a study of vaccination and CD4 T cells after COVID-19. No antigen is known for these receptors. Cultured CD4+ T-cell DNA underwent Oncomine TCR Beta short-read sequencing. TCRdb reanalysed the PCR reads using MiXCR and keeps one entry per CDR3 protein. Among under 30,000 distinct CDR3 sequences listed, 36% were seen once. Time point of the sample: late sampling 161 to 241 days after vaccination in a few convalescent patients. Stated treatment: roughly 11-day PBMC culture with coronavirus spike peptide pools or control peptides (ViraFEST assay). Source: CD4+ T cells from blood, cultured in vitro, taken about 7 months after SARS-CoV-2 vaccination. The origin of the receptors is a human donor who had recovered from COVID-19.

The chain couples TRBV11-3 to TRBJ2-1, with 8 bases fitting TRBD2. This CDR3 has 14 amino acids. The ends lost 1 base at V and 12 bases at J; junction bases unmatched: 8. Germline V gene sequence: CDR1 SGHNT, CDR2 YENEEA. The CDR3 nucleotides are TGTGCCAGCAGCTTAGCGGGAGGGCCCGATGGGCAGTTCTTC. This translates into CASSLAGGPDGQFF.

This rearrangement joins TRBV12-3 or TRBV12-4 to TRBJ2-5; D gene ambiguous. V lost 7 bases and J lost 0, with 12 bases in between. This CDR3 spans 14 amino acids. Here the CDR3 DNA reads TGTGCCAGCAAATATCGGCAGAACCAAGAGACCCAGTACTTC. Translated: CASKYRQNQETQYF.

This clonotype was detected a few times. The chain employs TRBV7-8 and TRBJ1-5, with D maybe TRBD1 (6 bases). The germline V and J ends were trimmed by 3 bases and 4 bases, with 10 bases remaining between them. The CDR3 runs to 14 residues. CDR1 SGHVS and CDR2 FQNEAQ come from the germline V gene. In nucleotides, the CDR3 is TGTGCCAGCAGCTTCGACAGGACGAATCAGCCCCAGCATTTT. Translated: CASSFDRTNQPQHF.

There are a few counts of this clonotype. The CDR3 spells CASSLGLGPNYGYTF. The CDR3 bases are TGTGCCAGCAGTTTAGGGTTAGGGCCAAACTATGGCTACACCTTC. This chain joins TRBV28 and TRBJ1-2; D gene uncertain. From germline, CDR1 is MDHEN and CDR2 SYDVKM. This CDR3 is built from 15 residues. V was cut by 2 bases and J by 2 bases, with 12 bases left in between.

This clonotype was picked up a small number of times. The CDR3 protein is CSAPRGTDTQYF. The CDR3 DNA reads as TGCAGTGCCCCGAGGGGCACAGATACGCAGTATTTT. The J gene is TRBJ2-3, the V gene TRBV20-1, with a weak D call TRBD2 (5 bases). The germline V gene has CDR1 DFQATT and CDR2 SNEGSKA (reference sequence). This CDR3 region has 12 residues. V gave up 6 bases and J gave up 1 base, with 8 bases separating them.

The J gene is TRBJ1-5, the V gene TRBV15; tentatively, D is TRBD1 (6 bases). CDR1 is LNHNV and CDR2 is YYDKDF in the germline V gene (reference sequence). This CDR3 comprises 16 residues. V was pared by 3 bases and J by 11 bases, with 23 bases between. Written as DNA, the CDR3 is TGTGCCACCAGCAGGGTGGGGACACCAAGCCCTTCGTCCCAGCATTTT. Its translation is CATSRVGTPSPSSQHF.

The V and J genes are TRBV2 and TRBJ2-7; 7 bases map to TRBD2. With 3 bases clipped from V and 2 bases from J, the junction kept 4 bases outside the gene matches. This CDR3 is built from 14 residues. Germline assignment: CDR1 SNHLY and CDR2 FYNNEI. This CDR3 reads CASSDQRGAYEQYF. CDR3 sequence (DNA): TGTGCCAGCAGTGATCAGCGGGGAGCCTACGAGCAGTACTTC.

The table lists this clonotype with a few counts. The rearrangement links TRBV20-1 to TRBJ2-2, with TRBD2 identical over 9 bases. Unmatched junction bases numbered 5, after V lost 3 bases and J lost 6 bases. Germline CDR1 reads DFQATT; CDR2 reads SNEGSKA (reference sequence). The CDR3 runs to 14 residues. The CDR3 sequence is CSASLAGMAGELFF. Written as DNA, the CDR3 is TGCAGTGCTAGTCTAGCGGGAATGGCCGGGGAGCTGTTTTTT.

This clonotype was recorded a few times. This rearrangement joins TRBV7-2 to TRBJ1-3, with a possible D match to TRBD1 (5 bases). Germline assignment: CDR1 SGHTA and CDR2 FQGNSA. V was cut by 10 bases and J by 4 bases, with 14 bases left in between. The CDR3 is made up of 13 amino acids. CDR3 amino acids: CANSQGWGNTIYF. The CDR3 DNA follows: TGTGCCAATTCTCAGGGATGGGGAAACACCATATATTTT.

In its sample, this clonotype was seen once. A much larger clonotype is one base distant, so this may be a read error. The gene calls are TRBV11-3 and TRBJ2-5; a weak D match, TRBD1 (5 bases). The CDR3 length is 13 residues. Germline V CDR1 and CDR2: SGHNT, YENEEA. For the CDR3, the DNA is TGTGCCAGCAGCGTGGACATAGGCGAGACCCAGCACTTC. Its protein product is CASSVDIGETQHF.

In DNA, the CDR3 is TGTGCCAGCAGCTCGTCCGGGACAGGGTCAGCAGATACGCAGTATTTT. Its protein product is CASSSSGTGSADTQYF. This chain links TRBV7-9 with TRBJ2-3; TRBD1 aligns across 9 bases. The J segment lost 4 bases and the V segment lost 4 bases, leaving 9 bases of the junction unmatched. The germline V gene has CDR1 SEHNR and CDR2 FQNEAQ (reference sequence). CDR3 length equals 16 residues. The complete variable domain, with remaining parts taken from reference TRBV7-9 and TRBJ2-3, reads DTGVSQNPRHKITKRGQNVTFRCDPISEHNRLYWYRQTLGQGPEFLTYFQNEAQLEKSRLLSDRFSAERPKGSFSTLEIQRTEQGDSAMYLCASSSSGTGSADTQYFGPGTRLTVL.

This clonotype was detected a few times. V and J are TRBV2 and TRBJ1-1; 10 bases are shared with TRBD1. The CDR3 is 16 residues long. Germline CDR1 SNHLY, CDR2 FYNNEI. V dropped 6 bases and J dropped 5; count of bases not matched to a gene: 12. CDR3 coding DNA: TGTGCCAGCAGGACGGGACAGGGGCTTTGGAGGACTGAAGCTTTCTTT. It specifies CASRTGQGLWRTEAFF.

This clonotype has only a few counts. The rearrangement uses TRBV20-1 and TRBJ2-1, with 12 bases aligning to TRBD1. Germline CDR1 is DFQATT and CDR2 is SNEGSKA (reference sequence). V lost 1 base and J lost 9; bases outside the gene matches: 4. This CDR3 is built from 14 residues. The CDR3 protein is CSARGDRGRFEQFF. Here the CDR3 DNA reads TGCAGTGCTAGAGGGGACAGGGGGCGCTTTGAGCAGTTCTTC.

The V call is TRBV20-1, the J call TRBJ2-1; weak D call: TRBD2 (5 bases). The CDR3 is made up of 15 amino acids. Germline-derived CDR1 and CDR2 are DFQATT and SNEGSKA (reference sequence). The germline V and J ends were trimmed by 4 bases and 4 bases, with 17 bases remaining between them. The CDR3 sequence: CSAKGAIRDYNEQFF. In DNA, the CDR3 is TGCAGTGCTAAGGGTGCCATCCGGGATTACAATGAGCAGTTCTTC.

The gene calls are TRBV5-1 and TRBJ1-5, with no clear D. Trimming stripped 0 bases from V and 0 bases from J, with 7 bases between. This CDR3 has 15 residues. Germline values: CDR1 SGHRS, CDR2 YFSETQ. The CDR3 protein is CASSLGQASNQPQHF. The CDR3 region has the DNA TGCGCCAGCAGCTTGGGTCAAGCTAGCAATCAGCCCCAGCATTTT.

The V and J genes are TRBV20-1 and TRBJ2-7, with TRBD2 matching over 7 bases. This CDR3 is 15 amino acids long. The germline V gene has CDR1 DFQATT and CDR2 SNEGSKA (reference sequence). The junction had 16 bases not matched to a gene; V was cut back by 5 bases and J by 6 bases. CDR3 sequence: CSALGGLVGRVEQYF. As DNA, the CDR3 is TGCAGTGCTCTGGGTGGACTAGTGGGCAGGGTCGAGCAGTACTTC.

This clonotype is a singleton in its sample. The rearrangement joins TRBV20-1 to TRBJ2-7, with D perhaps TRBD2 (6 bases). Between the trimmed V and J ends, which lost 2 bases and 3 bases, there was a span of 14 bases. Germline CDR1 reads DFQATT; CDR2 reads SNEGSKA (reference sequence). This CDR3 region has 14 residues. The CDR3 bases are TGCAGTGCTAGATCAGACCAGACTAGCTACGAGCAGTACTTC. Translating gives CSARSDQTSYEQYF.

The chain links TRBV25-1 to TRBJ1-2, with TRBD1 matching 12 bases. The germline CDR1 and CDR2 sequences are MGHDK and SYGVNS. The CDR3 has 17 residues. The V gene end was trimmed by 10 bases and the J gene end by 1 base; junction bases not matched to a gene: 13. This chain's CDR3 is CATSWGQGARDNYGYTF. CDR3 coding DNA: TGTGCCACCTCTTGGGGACAGGGGGCGCGAGATAACTATGGCTACACCTTC.

This clonotype was seen a handful of times. The gene calls are TRBV7-8 and TRBJ1-5, with D perhaps TRBD1 (6 bases). Trimming removed 5 bases at V and 6 bases at J, with 14 bases between. Germline lookup yields CDR1 SGHVS and CDR2 FQNEAQ. The CDR3 consists of 14 residues. CDR3 region: CASSIRGSLQPQHF. The CDR3 DNA follows: TGTGCCAGCAGCATCAGGGGATCGCTTCAGCCCCAGCATTTT.

This clonotype was detected only a few times. CDR3 nucleotides: TGTGCCAGCAGCCACGTCAGGGTTGAGCAGTACTTC. Translated: CASSHVRVEQYF. The V gene is TRBV14, the J gene TRBJ2-7, with D possibly matching TRBD1 (5 bases). Germline values: CDR1 SGHDN, CDR2 FVKESK. The CDR3 is 12 residues long. Trimming removed 3 bases at V and 7 bases at J, with 10 bases between.

By its share, this clonotype is medium-sized. V and J are TRBV7-2 and TRBJ2-4; a weak D match, TRBD2 (5 bases). Per the germline V gene, CDR1 is SGHTA and CDR2 is FQGNSA. V shed 5 bases and J shed 6 bases, with 14 bases lying between them. This CDR3 comprises 14 residues. The CDR3 here is CASSPNVGANIQYF. The CDR3 nucleotides are TGTGCCAGCAGCCCTAACGTGGGAGCAAACATTCAGTACTTC.

This chain uses TRBV2 with TRBJ2-3; 10 bases line up with TRBD1. The CDR3 is 15 amino acids. Germline CDR1 is SNHLY and CDR2 is FYNNEI. The junction had 3 bases not matched to a gene; V was cut back by 2 bases and J by 4 bases. CDR3 coding DNA: TGTGCCAGCAGTGAAAGGGACAGGGGTTCAGATACGCAGTATTTT. Its protein is CASSERDRGSDTQYF.

V is TRBV6-1 and J is TRBJ1-2; no reliable D call. The V gene's germline CDR1 is MNHNS and CDR2 SASEGT. Trimming shortened V by 3 bases and J by 2 bases, and 7 bases separated the two germline ends. The CDR3 is 13 amino acids. The CDR3 is CASSETKNYGYTF. CDR3 nucleotides: TGTGCCAGCAGTGAGACAAAAAACTATGGCTACACCTTC.

The chain employs TRBV24-1 and TRBJ2-1; 9 bases match TRBD1. With V trimmed by 4 bases and J by 5 bases, 8 bases remained unmatched. The CDR3 has 16 amino acids. The germline gives CDR1 KGHDR, CDR2 SFDVKD. For the CDR3, the DNA is TGTGCCACCAGTGAGCCTGGGACAGGGACAAACAATGAGCAGTTCTTC. Translation gives CATSEPGTGTNNEQFF.

This clonotype ranks as medium-sized (0.01 to 0.1%). The chain recombines TRBV28 with TRBJ2-1, with D uncertain. V gave up 10 bases and J gave up 5 bases, with 6 bases separating them. Germline V gene lookup returns CDR1 MDHEN and CDR2 SYDVKM. This CDR3 region has 10 residues. The CDR3 spells CATKDNEQFF. CDR3 nucleotides: TGTGCCACGAAAGACAATGAGCAGTTCTTC.

This clonotype was seen only a few times. The V and J genes are TRBV21-1 and TRBJ1-2. TRBV21-1 is classified as a pseudogene. The CDR3 sequence is 12 residues long. In DNA form, the CDR3 reads TGTGCCAGCAGCAAAGGGATGGGAGGCTACACCTTC. Translated, it gives CASSKGMGGYTF.

J is TRBJ2-3 and V is TRBV10-1; D not certain. The CDR3 totals 13 residues. The V gene's germline CDR1 is WNHNN and CDR2 SYGVQD (reference sequence). V dropped 2 bases and J dropped 4 bases, with 7 bases sitting between them. CDR3 loop: CASSENMADTQYF. In DNA, the CDR3 is TGCGCCAGCAGTGAGAATATGGCAGATACGCAGTATTTT.

The chain uses TRBV5-4 and TRBJ2-2; 8 bases line up with TRBD1. This CDR3 is built from 15 residues. Per the germline V gene, CDR1 is SGHNT and CDR2 is YYREEE (reference sequence). Unmatched junction bases numbered 8, after V lost 4 bases and J lost 6 bases. The CDR3 protein is CASSQLSGGPGELFF. The CDR3 DNA reads as TGTGCCAGCAGCCAACTGTCAGGGGGCCCCGGGGAGCTGTTTTTT.